The 30 T cell receptor beta chains presented below share a single source sample, sequenced in a study of post-analysis software for immune sequencing data. No antigen has been identified for these receptors. Study-wide results and caveats: TRBV5-6, TRBV5-1 and TRBV20-1 belonged to a set of roughly five TRBV segments that were more frequent in patients than controls.

Tagging with unique molecular identifiers was a feature of the TCR beta cDNA libraries. TCRdb used MiXCR to reprocess the PCR reads, holding one entry per CDR3 protein. The profile shows roughly 730,000 distinct CDR3 sequences, roughly 29% of them singletons. Sequenced input: blood. The source of these receptors is a girl under 18 with multiple sclerosis.

This clonotype turned up a few times. A much larger clone differs by one base, so this may be a read error. V usage is TRBV5-1 and J usage is TRBJ1-2; maybe TRBD1 (6 bases). Between the trimmed V and J ends, which lost 1 base and 7 bases, there was a span of 14 bases. Germline CDR1 SGHRS, CDR2 YFSETQ. The CDR3 sequence is 14 residues long. This chain's CDR3 is CASSLSLDRAGYTF. CDR3 nucleotide sequence: TGCGCCAGCAGCTTGAGTTTGGACAGAGCTGGCTACACCTTC.

V gene TRBV12-3 or TRBV12-4 combines with J gene TRBJ2-7, with 13 nucleotides matching TRBD2. V dropped 1 base and J dropped 6; count of bases not matched to a gene: 3. This CDR3 is built from 15 residues. The CDR3 protein is CASSLVGLAGSEQYF. CDR3 in DNA: TGTGCCAGCAGTTTAGTGGGACTAGCGGGATCCGAGCAGTACTTC.

This clonotype appeared a few times. The gene calls are TRBV12-3 or TRBV12-4 and TRBJ2-4; tentatively, D is TRBD1 (6 bases). V lost 3 bases, J lost 7 bases, and 19 bases lay in between. The CDR3 runs to 16 residues. As DNA, the CDR3 is TGTGCCAGCAGTTTTCTCCCCACAGGGTCCAGGAACATTCAGTACTTC. Protein product: CASSFLPTGSRNIQYF.

The chain employs TRBV28 and TRBJ2-1; 7 bases agree with TRBD1. The CDR3 spans 15 residues. V was clipped by 7 bases and J by 5 bases; unmatched bases: 11. CDR1 MDHEN and CDR2 SYDVKM come from the germline V gene. The CDR3 DNA is TGTGCCAGCACCCCCACAGGGGCTTGGAACAATGAGCAGTTCTTC. This sequence encodes CASTPTGAWNNEQFF. The full variable domain, completed using reference TRBV28 and TRBJ2-1, is DVKVTQSSRYLVKRTGEKVFLECVQDMDHENMFWYRQDPGLGLRLIYFSYDVKMKEKGDIPEGYSVSREKKERFSLILESASTNQTSMYLCASTPTGAWNNEQFFGPGTRLTVL.

A few counts support this clonotype. The chain couples TRBV6-6 to TRBJ2-7; 10 bases agree with TRBD1. Near its end, the DNA agrees better with TRBJ2-5, so the J call may be wrong. Germline V gene sequence: CDR1 MNHNY, CDR2 SVGAGI (reference sequence). The CDR3 is 15 residues long. CDR3 residues: CASSSFRTGGETQYF. In DNA form, the CDR3 reads TGTGCCAGCAGTTCCTTCCGGACAGGGGGAGAGACCCAGTACTTC.

J is TRBJ2-5 and V is TRBV2, with D uncertain. From germline, CDR1 is SNHLY and CDR2 FYNNEI. Trimming stripped 6 bases from V and 2 bases from J, with 13 bases between. The CDR3 totals 14 residues. The CDR3 coding sequence is TGTGCCAGCAGGGGGTTGATGGTGCAAGAGACCCAGTACTTC. Residues: CASRGLMVQETQYF.

The chain is built from TRBV24-1 and TRBJ1-5; D remains ambiguous. CDR1 KGHDR and CDR2 SFDVKD come from the germline V gene. The CDR3 contains 14 residues. V lost 4 bases to trimming and J lost 5 bases, with 11 bases between them. In DNA, the CDR3 is TGTGCCACCAGTGACCCGGCGGCCGATCAGCCCCAGCATTTT. Amino acids: CATSDPAADQPQHF.

This clonotype appeared a few times. The chain couples TRBV5-1 to TRBJ2-7; D possibly corresponds to TRBD2 (5 bases). The CDR3 extends over 13 amino acids. The germline V and J ends were trimmed by 7 bases and 0 bases, with 11 bases remaining between them. Per germline, CDR1 SGHRS and CDR2 YFSETQ. The CDR3 spells CASSISGSYEQYF. In DNA, the CDR3 is TGCGCCAGCTCAATAAGCGGCTCCTACGAGCAGTACTTC.

The V gene is TRBV24-1, the J gene TRBJ2-1; TRBD1 aligns across 7 bases. The junction had 1 base not matched to a gene; V was cut back by 3 bases and J by 0 bases. The CDR3 consists of 15 residues. Germline values: CDR1 KGHDR, CDR2 SFDVKD. CDR3 coding DNA: TGTGCCACCAGTGATCGACAGGGCTCCTACAATGAGCAGTTCTTC. Protein product: CATSDRQGSYNEQFF.

This clonotype was counted a few times. The chain has TRBV20-1 and TRBJ2-1, with 7 positions matching TRBD2. Germline-derived CDR1 and CDR2 are DFQATT and SNEGSKA (reference sequence). The CDR3 loop spans 15 amino acids. Germline trimming cut 3 bases from V and 12 bases from J; bases unmatched to any gene: 17. The CDR3 loop is CSARSLALVGVGQFF. CDR3 in DNA: TGCAGTGCTAGGTCACTAGCGTTAGTAGGGGTTGGGCAGTTCTTC.

V gene TRBV20-1 combines with J gene TRBJ2-1, with no clear D. Germline assignment: CDR1 DFQATT and CDR2 SNEGSKA (reference sequence). V shed 6 bases and J shed 7 bases, with 16 bases lying between them. The CDR3 covers 13 residues. CDR3 sequence reads: CSAPLGPMNEQFF. CDR3 DNA: TGCAGTGCCCCCCTAGGACCTATGAATGAGCAGTTCTTC.

This clonotype was detected many times. The chain is built from TRBV20-1 and TRBJ2-1; the D call may be TRBD1 or TRBD2 (5 bases each). Germline CDR1 reads DFQATT; CDR2 reads SNEGSKA (reference sequence). The V end lost 5 bases, the J end lost 2 bases, and 19 bases lay between the germline ends. This CDR3 has 16 residues. CDR3: CSARPRDRQTYNEQFF. The DNA of the CDR3 is TGCAGTGCTCGACCGAGGGACCGTCAAACCTACAATGAGCAGTTCTTC.

Worth noting for this clonotype: Mismatch with germline at one junction end may stem from a read error. This rearrangement joins TRBV6-5 to TRBJ1-2; tentatively, D is TRBD1 (6 bases). Germline V gives CDR1 MNHEY, CDR2 SVGAGI. This CDR3 region has 14 residues. The CDR3 spells CTSSYSGTNYGYTF. The DNA of the CDR3 is TGTACCAGCAGTTACTCGGGGACAAACTATGGCTACACCTTC.

Ten or more counts support this clonotype. The chain couples TRBV7-9 to TRBJ2-1; 12 nucleotides line up with TRBD2. J was trimmed by 6 bases and V by 5 bases; bases with no gene match: 5. Germline V gene data show CDR1 as SEHNR and CDR2 as FQNEAQ (reference sequence). This CDR3 has 15 residues. CDR3 residues: CASSLGTSGRNEQFF. The CDR3 nucleotides read TGTGCCAGCAGCCTAGGGACTAGCGGGCGCAATGAGCAGTTCTTC.

The J gene is TRBJ1-1, the V gene TRBV12-3 or TRBV12-4; no definite D call. The CDR3 consists of 14 residues. V dropped 2 bases and J dropped 1 base, with 8 bases sitting between them. CDR3 coding DNA: TGTGCCAGCAGTTTAATGATGGCGAACACTGAAGCTTTCTTT. Its protein is CASSLMMANTEAFF.

Worth noting for this clonotype: Since a much larger clone is just one base distant, this may be a read error. The gene calls are TRBV20-1 and TRBJ2-5; no firm D call. This CDR3 has 12 residues. Germline V gives CDR1 DFQATT, CDR2 SNEGSKA (reference sequence). Trimming pared 3 bases from V and 11 bases from J, leaving 16 bases between. The CDR3 loop reads CSARGTLTGQYF. The CDR3 DNA follows: TGCAGTGCTAGGGGCACCCTAACCGGGCAGTACTTC.

The CDR3, as DNA: TGTGCCAGCAGTTCCCAACTAGCGGGAGTCTACGAGCAGTACGTC. Protein product: CASSSQLAGVYEQYV. The chain joins TRBV27 to TRBJ2-4; TRBD2 matches 11 bases. Gene TRBJ2-7 matches the end of the DNA better, so the J call may be wrong. CDR1 and CDR2 (germline): MNHEY, SMNVEV (reference sequence). CDR3 length: 15 residues.

The table lists this clonotype with a few counts. The rearrangement uses TRBV20-1 and TRBJ1-6; D possibly corresponds to TRBD1 (5 bases). V was pared by 2 bases and J by 8 bases, with 10 bases between. The germline V gene encodes CDR1 DFQATT and CDR2 SNEGSKA (reference sequence). This CDR3 has 13 residues. In nucleotides, the CDR3 is TGCAGTGCTAGACCAGGGAAGGATTCACCCCTCCACTTT. This gives the protein CSARPGKDSPLHF.

This chain joins TRBV20-1 and TRBJ2-4, with D possibly being TRBD1 (6 bases). The CDR3 is made up of 16 amino acids. In germline, CDR1 is DFQATT, CDR2 SNEGSKA (reference sequence). The V gene lost 3 bases and the J gene lost 2 bases, with 17 bases spanning the gap. CDR3 nucleotides: TGCAGTGCTAGGGAGGAGCCGGGGACAACCAAAAACATTCAGTACTTC. Protein: CSAREEPGTTKNIQYF.

The table lists this clonotype with a few counts. V and J are TRBV10-3 and TRBJ2-5; TRBD2 agrees at 7 bases. In germline, CDR1 is ENHRY, CDR2 SYGVKD. V lost 6 bases and J lost 2; bases outside the gene matches: 3. The CDR3 loop spans 13 amino acids. CDR3 nucleotides: TGTGCCATCAGGGGGGGACTACAAGAGACCCAGTACTTC. This gives the protein CAIRGGLQETQYF.

This clonotype was recorded a few times. The J gene is TRBJ2-7, the V gene TRBV20-1; tentatively, D is TRBD1 (6 bases). V shed 5 bases and J shed 0 bases, with 17 bases lying between them. From germline, CDR1 is DFQATT and CDR2 SNEGSKA (reference sequence). The CDR3 contains 15 residues. Written as DNA, the CDR3 is TGCAGTGCTCGAGGAATCGGACAGCTCTCCTACGAGCAGTACTTC. It translates to CSARGIGQLSYEQYF.

This chain links TRBV27 with TRBJ1-5, with TRBD1 identical over 7 bases. The CDR3 is 15 residues long. Germline assignment: CDR1 MNHEY and CDR2 SMNVEV (reference sequence). The J segment lost 6 bases and the V segment lost 9 bases, leaving 14 bases of the junction unmatched. Here the CDR3 DNA reads TGTGCCAGTGCCCCCGGGACAGCGAGGGGTCAGCCCCAGCATTTT. Protein product: CASAPGTARGQPQHF.

The genes are TRBV7-9 and TRBJ1-5; 7 positions agree with TRBD1. CDR3 length: 14 amino acids. The V gene end was trimmed by 6 bases and the J gene end by 5 bases; junction bases not matched to a gene: 7. CDR1 SEHNR and CDR2 FQNEAQ come from the germline V gene (reference sequence). CDR3 sequence reads: CASSSVTGDQPQHF. The CDR3 coding sequence is TGTGCCAGCAGTTCCGTAACAGGGGATCAGCCCCAGCATTTT.

This clonotype showed up just a few times. The chain joins TRBV5-1 to TRBJ2-3, with TRBD2 as a possible D gene (5 bases). This CDR3 comprises 14 residues. Trimming shortened V by 6 bases and J by 0 bases, and 11 bases separated the two germline ends. Germline values: CDR1 SGHRS, CDR2 YFSETQ. CDR3 bases: TGCGCCAGCACCCCATCGGGGAGCACAGATACGCAGTATTTT. This translates into CASTPSGSTDTQYF.

This clonotype was detected a few times. Here the CDR3 reads CASSLTGNSGGTDTQYF. In DNA, the CDR3 is TGTGCCAGCAGTTTGACAGGGAATAGTGGAGGCACAGATACGCAGTATTTT. The chain combines TRBV12-3 or TRBV12-4 with TRBJ2-3; 7 nucleotides match TRBD1. The J segment lost 1 base and the V segment lost 3 bases, leaving 10 bases of the junction unmatched. The CDR3 runs to 17 residues.

This chain uses TRBV5-1 with TRBJ2-5; D may match TRBD1 or TRBD2 (5 bases each). Germline V lookup: CDR1 SGHRS, CDR2 YFSETQ. Trimming took off 3 bases at V and 4 bases at J, with 16 bases between the two ends. The CDR3 consists of 15 residues. The CDR3 here is CASSSRGTYLETQYF. The CDR3, as DNA: TGCGCCAGCAGCTCCCGAGGGACCTATCTAGAGACCCAGTACTTC.

This clonotype was seen only a few times. The rearrangement uses TRBV29-1 and TRBJ2-3, with 8 bases aligning to TRBD1. The germline V gene encodes CDR1 SQVTM and CDR2 ANQGSEA. The junction had 6 bases not matched to a gene; V was cut back by 6 bases and J by 4 bases. The CDR3 loop spans 13 amino acids. The CDR3 nucleotides are TGCAGCGTAGGACAGGGAGGTGCAGATACGCAGTATTTT. Translating gives CSVGQGGADTQYF.

V gene TRBV28 combines with J gene TRBJ2-1, with 9 bases fitting TRBD1. Germline values: CDR1 MDHEN, CDR2 SYDVKM. CDR3 length: 16 amino acids. The junction had 7 bases not matched to a gene; V was cut back by 1 base and J by 6 bases. The CDR3 region has the DNA TGTGCCAGCAGTTTATTGGGACAGGGTAAGGGCAATGAGCAGTTCTTC. Protein: CASSLLGQGKGNEQFF. Together with reference TRBV28 and TRBJ2-1, the CDR3 gives the full variable domain: DVKVTQSSRYLVKRTGEKVFLECVQDMDHENMFWYRQDPGLGLRLIYFSYDVKMKEKGDIPEGYSVSREKKERFSLILESASTNQTSMYLCASSLLGQGKGNEQFFGPGTRLTVL.

DNA for the CDR3: TGTGCCAGCAGCCCTACAGCTTGGTCCGGCGGGAGGCATTACGAGCAGTACTTC. The encoded protein is CASSPTAWSGGRHYEQYF. The V and J genes are TRBV12-3 or TRBV12-4 and TRBJ2-7, with 8 positions matching TRBD2. CDR3 length: 18 residues. The J segment lost 4 bases and the V segment lost 6 bases, leaving 20 bases of the junction unmatched.

This clonotype occurred a few times. V usage is TRBV4-3 and J usage is TRBJ2-7; the match to TRBD2 covers 8 bases. CDR3 size: 15 residues. Germline values: CDR1 LGHNA, CDR2 YSLEER. The J segment lost 3 bases and the V segment lost 4 bases, leaving 8 bases of the junction unmatched. DNA for the CDR3: TGCGCCAGCAGCCCAGGCCCGGCGGGAGGCTACGAGCAGTACTTC. This encodes CASSPGPAGGYEQYF.